The table lists the clone carrying this TCR beta chain with a few counts. The record originates from a study of blood T cell repertoires in COVID-19. Original methodology: Nucleated cell counts were estimated from reference gene primer amplification. Sequencing was performed with immunoSEQ multiplex PCR; in TCRdb, only in-frame clones are kept and a portion is missing. From that table come the V and J calls and clone size; the DNA was used to work out D and trimming. The sample comprises about 67,000 clones, around 87% of which are singletons, and under 6.5% rests with the top ten. CDR1 LNHDA and CDR2 SQIVND come from the germline V gene (reference sequence). The CDR3 is 14 residues long. Unmatched junction bases numbered 4, after V lost 6 bases and J lost 4 bases.

The sequencing sample was made of peripheral blood. V usage is TRBV19 and J usage is TRBJ2-3; 10 bases agree with TRBD2. The TCR sequence derives from a man aged 45-65 years with active COVID-19. The DNA for the CDR3 is TGTGCCAGTAGGAGAGGACTAGCGGCAGATACGCAGTATTTT. This translates into CASRRGLAADTQYF.